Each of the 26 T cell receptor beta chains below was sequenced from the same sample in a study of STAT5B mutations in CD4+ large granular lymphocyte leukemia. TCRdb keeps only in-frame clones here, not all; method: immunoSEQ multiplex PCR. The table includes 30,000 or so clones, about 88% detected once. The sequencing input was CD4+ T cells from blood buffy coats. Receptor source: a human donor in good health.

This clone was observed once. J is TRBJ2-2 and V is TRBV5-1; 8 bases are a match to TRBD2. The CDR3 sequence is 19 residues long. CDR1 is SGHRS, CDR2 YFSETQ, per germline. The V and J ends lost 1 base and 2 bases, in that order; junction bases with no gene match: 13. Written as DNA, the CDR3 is TGCGCCAGCAGCTTGTGGTCAGCGGTTAGCGGGATAAACACCGGGGAGCTGTTTTTT. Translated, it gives CASSLWSAVSGINTGELFF.

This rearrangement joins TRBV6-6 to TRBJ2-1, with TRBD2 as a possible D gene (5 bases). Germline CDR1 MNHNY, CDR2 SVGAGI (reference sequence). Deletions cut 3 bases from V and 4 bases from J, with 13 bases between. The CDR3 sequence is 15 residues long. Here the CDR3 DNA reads TGTGCCAGCAGTTATGTGCTAGCCGTTTACAATGAGCAGTTCTTC. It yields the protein CASSYVLAVYNEQFF.

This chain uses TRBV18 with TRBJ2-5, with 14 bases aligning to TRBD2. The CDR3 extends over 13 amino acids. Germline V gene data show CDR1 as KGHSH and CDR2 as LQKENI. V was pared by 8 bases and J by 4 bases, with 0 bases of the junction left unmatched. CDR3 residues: CASGTSGRETQYF. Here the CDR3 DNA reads TGTGCCAGCGGGACTAGCGGGAGAGAGACCCAGTACTTC.

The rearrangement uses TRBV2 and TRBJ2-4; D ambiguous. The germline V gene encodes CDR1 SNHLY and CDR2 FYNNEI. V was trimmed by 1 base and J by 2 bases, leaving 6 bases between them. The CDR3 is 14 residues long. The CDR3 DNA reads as TGTGCCAGCAGTGAAGGGTTGTCCAAAAACATTCAGTACTTC. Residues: CASSEGLSKNIQYF. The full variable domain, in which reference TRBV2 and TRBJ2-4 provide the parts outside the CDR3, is EPEVTQTPSHQVTQMGQEVILRCVPISNHLYFYWYRQILGQKVEFLVSFYNNEISEKSEIFDDQFSVERPDGSNFTLKIRSTKLEDSAMYFCASSEGLSKNIQYFGAGTRLSVL.

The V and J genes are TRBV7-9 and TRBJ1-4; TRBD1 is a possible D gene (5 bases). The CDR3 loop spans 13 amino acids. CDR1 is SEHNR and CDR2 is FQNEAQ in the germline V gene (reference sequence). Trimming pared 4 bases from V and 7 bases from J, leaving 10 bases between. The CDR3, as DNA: TGTGCCAGCAGCTCCAGGGAGGGTGAAAAACTGTTTTTT. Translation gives CASSSREGEKLFF.

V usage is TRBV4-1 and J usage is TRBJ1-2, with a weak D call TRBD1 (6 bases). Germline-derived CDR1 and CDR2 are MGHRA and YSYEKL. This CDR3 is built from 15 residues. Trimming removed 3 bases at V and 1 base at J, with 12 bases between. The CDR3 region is CASSHPNRVNYGYTF. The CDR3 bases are TGCGCCAGCAGCCATCCCAACAGGGTTAACTATGGCTACACCTTC.

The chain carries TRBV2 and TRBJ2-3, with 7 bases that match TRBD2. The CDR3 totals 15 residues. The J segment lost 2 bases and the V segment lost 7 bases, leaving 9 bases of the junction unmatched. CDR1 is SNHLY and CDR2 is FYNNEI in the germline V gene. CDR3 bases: TGTGCCAGCACGGAGGGACTATCTTACACAGATACGCAGTATTTT. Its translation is CASTEGLSYTDTQYF.

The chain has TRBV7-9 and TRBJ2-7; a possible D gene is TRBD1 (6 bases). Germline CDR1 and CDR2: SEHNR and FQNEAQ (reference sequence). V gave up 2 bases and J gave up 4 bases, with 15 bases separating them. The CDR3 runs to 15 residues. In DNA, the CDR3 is TGTGCCAGCAGCTTATACTCAGGGGTGGGTTACGAGCAGTACTTC. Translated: CASSLYSGVGYEQYF.

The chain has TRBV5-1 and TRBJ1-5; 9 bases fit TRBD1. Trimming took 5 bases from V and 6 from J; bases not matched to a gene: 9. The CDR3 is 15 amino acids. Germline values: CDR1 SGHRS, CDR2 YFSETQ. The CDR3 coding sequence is TGCGCCAGCAGTGTAACAGGGGGCGAGAGTCAGCCCCAGCATTTT. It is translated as CASSVTGGESQPQHF. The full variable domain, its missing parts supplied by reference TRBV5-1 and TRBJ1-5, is KAGVTQTPRYLIKTRGQQVTLSCSPISGHRSVSWYQQTPGQGLQFLFEYFSETQRNKGNFPGRFSGRQFSNSRSEMNVSTLELGDSALYLCASSVTGGESQPQHFGDGTRLSIL.

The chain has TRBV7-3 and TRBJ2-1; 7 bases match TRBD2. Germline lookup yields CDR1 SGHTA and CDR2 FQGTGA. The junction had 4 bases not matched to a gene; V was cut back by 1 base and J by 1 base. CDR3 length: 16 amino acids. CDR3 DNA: TGTGCCAGCAGCTTAAACGGCGGGAGTTCCTACAATGAGCAGTTCTTC. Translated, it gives CASSLNGGSSYNEQFF.

The CDR3 nucleotides read TGCGCCAGCAGCTTCCTCTCCCTTTCGACAGGGTTCCTCTCTGGAAACACCATATATTTT. Translated, it gives CASSFLSLSTGFLSGNTIYF. The gene calls are TRBV5-1 and TRBJ1-3; TRBD1 aligns across 7 bases. J gave up 0 bases and V 2 bases, and 17 bases lay outside the gene matches. Germline CDR1 and CDR2: SGHRS and YFSETQ. This CDR3 has 20 residues.

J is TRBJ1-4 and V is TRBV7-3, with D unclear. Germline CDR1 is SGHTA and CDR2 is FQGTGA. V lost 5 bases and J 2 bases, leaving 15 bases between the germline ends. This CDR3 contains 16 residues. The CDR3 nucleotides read TGTGCCAGCAGCACCGATCCCGAGCAGACTAATGAAAAACTGTTTTTT. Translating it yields CASSTDPEQTNEKLFF.

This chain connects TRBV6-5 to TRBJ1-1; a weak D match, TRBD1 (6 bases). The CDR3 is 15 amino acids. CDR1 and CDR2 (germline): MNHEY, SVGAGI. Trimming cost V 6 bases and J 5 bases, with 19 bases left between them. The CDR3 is CASRLLGGAETEAFF. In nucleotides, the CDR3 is TGTGCCAGCAGACTACTAGGGGGGGCGGAAACTGAAGCTTTCTTT.

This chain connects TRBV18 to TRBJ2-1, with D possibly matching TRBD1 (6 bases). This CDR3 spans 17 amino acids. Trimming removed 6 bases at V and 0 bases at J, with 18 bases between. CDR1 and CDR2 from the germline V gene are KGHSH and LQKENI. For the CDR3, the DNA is TGTGCCAGCTCCCCCCAGCTGGGGACACCCTCCTACAATGAGCAGTTCTTC. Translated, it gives CASSPQLGTPSYNEQFF.

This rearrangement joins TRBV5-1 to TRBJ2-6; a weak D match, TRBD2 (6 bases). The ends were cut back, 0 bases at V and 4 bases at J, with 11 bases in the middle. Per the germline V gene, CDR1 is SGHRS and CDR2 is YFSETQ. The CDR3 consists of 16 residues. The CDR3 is CASSLDGGPGANVLTF. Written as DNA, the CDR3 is TGCGCCAGCAGCTTGGACGGGGGTCCCGGGGCCAACGTCCTGACTTTC.

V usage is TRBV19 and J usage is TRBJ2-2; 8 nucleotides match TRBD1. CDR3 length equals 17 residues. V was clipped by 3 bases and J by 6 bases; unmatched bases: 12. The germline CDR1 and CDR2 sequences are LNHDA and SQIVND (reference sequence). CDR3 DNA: TGTGCCAGTAGTATTGGGGTCGGACAGGGTGGTCCCGGGGAGCTGTTTTTT. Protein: CASSIGVGQGGPGELFF.

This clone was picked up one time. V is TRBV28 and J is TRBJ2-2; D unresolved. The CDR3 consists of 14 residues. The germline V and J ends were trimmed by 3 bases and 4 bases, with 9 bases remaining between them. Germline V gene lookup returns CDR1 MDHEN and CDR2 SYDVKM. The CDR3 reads CASSFLQSTGELFF. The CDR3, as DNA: TGTGCCAGCAGTTTTTTGCAGAGCACCGGGGAGCTGTTTTTT.

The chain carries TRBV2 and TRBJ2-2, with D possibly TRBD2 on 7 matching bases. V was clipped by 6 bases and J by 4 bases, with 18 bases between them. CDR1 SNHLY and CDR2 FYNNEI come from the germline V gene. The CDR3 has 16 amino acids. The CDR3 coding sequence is TGTGCCAGCAGCCTAATTGGGGGGGCGCCCACCGGGGAGCTGTTTTTT. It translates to CASSLIGGAPTGELFF.

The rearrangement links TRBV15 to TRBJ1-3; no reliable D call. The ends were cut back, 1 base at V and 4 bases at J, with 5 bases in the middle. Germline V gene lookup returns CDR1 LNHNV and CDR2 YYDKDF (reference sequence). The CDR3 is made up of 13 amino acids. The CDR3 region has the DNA TGTGCCACCAGCAGAGTTTCGGGAAACACCATATATTTT. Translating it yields CATSRVSGNTIYF.

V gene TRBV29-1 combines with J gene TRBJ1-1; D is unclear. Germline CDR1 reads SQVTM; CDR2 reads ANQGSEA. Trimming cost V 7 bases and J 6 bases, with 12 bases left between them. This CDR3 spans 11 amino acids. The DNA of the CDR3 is TGCAGCGCCCTTATGGGCCCTGAAGCTTTCTTT. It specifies CSALMGPEAFF. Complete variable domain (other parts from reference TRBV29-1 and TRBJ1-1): SAVISQKPSRDICQRGTSLTIQCQVDSQVTMMFWYRQQPGQSLTLIATANQGSEATYESGFVIDKFPISRPNLTFSTLTVSNMSPEDSSIYLCSALMGPEAFFGQGTRLTVV.

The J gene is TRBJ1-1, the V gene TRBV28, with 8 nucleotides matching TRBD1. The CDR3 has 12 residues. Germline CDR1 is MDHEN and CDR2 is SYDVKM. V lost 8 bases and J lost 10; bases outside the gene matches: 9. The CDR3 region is CASLPPGGPAFF. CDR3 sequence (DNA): TGTGCCAGCCTTCCCCCAGGGGGCCCAGCTTTCTTT.

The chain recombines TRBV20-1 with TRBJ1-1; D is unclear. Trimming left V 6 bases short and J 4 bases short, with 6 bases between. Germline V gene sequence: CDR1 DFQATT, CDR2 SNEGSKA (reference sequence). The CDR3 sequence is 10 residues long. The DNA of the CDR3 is TGCAGTGCCCGTGTCACTGAAGCTTTCTTT. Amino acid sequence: CSARVTEAFF.

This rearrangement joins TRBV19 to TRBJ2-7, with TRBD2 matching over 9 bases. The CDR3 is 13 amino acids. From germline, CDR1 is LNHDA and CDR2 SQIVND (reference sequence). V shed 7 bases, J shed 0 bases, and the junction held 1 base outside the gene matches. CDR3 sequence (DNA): TGTGCCAGTAATAGCGGGAGCTCCTACGAGCAGTACTTC. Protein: CASNSGSSYEQYF. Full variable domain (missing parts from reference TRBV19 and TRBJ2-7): DGGITQSPKYLFRKEGQNVTLSCEQNLNHDAMYWYRQDPGQGLRLIYYSQIVNDFQKGDIAEGYSVSREKKESFPLTVTSAQKNPTAFYLCASNSGSSYEQYFGPGTRLTVT.

The CDR3 here is CASSEVGLGMREKLFF. In nucleotides, the CDR3 is TGTGCCAGCAGTGAGGTCGGACTCGGGATGAGGGAAAAACTGTTTTTT. This sequence joins TRBV6-1 and TRBJ1-4; D is ambiguous. CDR1 is MNHNS and CDR2 is SASEGT in the germline V gene. V was trimmed by 3 bases and J by 8 bases, leaving 19 bases between them. The length of the CDR3 is 16 residues.

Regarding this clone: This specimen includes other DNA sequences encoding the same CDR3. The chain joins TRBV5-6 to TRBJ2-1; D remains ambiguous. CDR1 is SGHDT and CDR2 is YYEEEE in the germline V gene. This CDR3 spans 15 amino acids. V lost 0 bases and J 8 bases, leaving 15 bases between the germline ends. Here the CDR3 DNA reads TGTGCCAGCAGCTTGGTAGTAGCAGGTCGTCATGAGCAGTTCTTC. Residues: CASSLVVAGRHEQFF.

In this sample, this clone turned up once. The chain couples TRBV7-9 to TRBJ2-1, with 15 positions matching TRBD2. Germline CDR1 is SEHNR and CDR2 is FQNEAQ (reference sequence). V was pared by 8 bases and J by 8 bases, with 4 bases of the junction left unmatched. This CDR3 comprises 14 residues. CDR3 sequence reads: CASGTSGRPDEQFF. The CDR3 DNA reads TGTGCCAGCGGGACTAGCGGGAGGCCCGATGAGCAGTTCTTC.